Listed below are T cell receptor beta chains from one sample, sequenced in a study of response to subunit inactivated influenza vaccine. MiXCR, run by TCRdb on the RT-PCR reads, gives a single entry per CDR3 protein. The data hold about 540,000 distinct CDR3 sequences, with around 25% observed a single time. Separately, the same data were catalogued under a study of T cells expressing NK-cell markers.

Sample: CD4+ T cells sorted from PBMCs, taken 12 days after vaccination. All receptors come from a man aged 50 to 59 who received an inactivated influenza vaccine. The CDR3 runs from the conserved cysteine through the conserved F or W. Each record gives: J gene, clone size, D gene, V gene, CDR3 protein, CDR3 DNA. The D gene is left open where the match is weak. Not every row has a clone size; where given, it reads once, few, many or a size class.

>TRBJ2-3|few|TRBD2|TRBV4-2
CASSQWTSGGGLTDTQYF
TGTGCCAGCAGCCAATGGACTAGCGGGGGGGGATTGACAGATACGCAGTATTTT
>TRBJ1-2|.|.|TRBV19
CASSISWKGMIPYTF
TGTGCCAGTAGTATATCCTGGAAAGGGATGATCCCCTACACCTTC
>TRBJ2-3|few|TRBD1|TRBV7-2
CASSTRQGSDTQYF
TGTGCCAGCAGCACCCGACAGGGCTCAGATACGCAGTATTTT
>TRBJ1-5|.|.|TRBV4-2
CASSQDWAENQPQHF
TGTGCCAGCAGCCAAGATTGGGCGGAGAATCAGCCCCAGCATTTT
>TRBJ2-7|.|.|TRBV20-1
CSARDIREGFSYEQYF
TGCAGTGCCCGGGACATCAGGGAAGGGTTCTCCTACGAGCAGTACTTC
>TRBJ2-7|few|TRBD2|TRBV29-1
CSVLSGTSSYEQYF
TGCAGCGTTCTGAGCGGGACGAGCTCCTACGAGCAGTACTTC
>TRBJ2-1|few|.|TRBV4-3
CASSQPGYNEQFF
TGCGCCAGCAGCCAACCAGGGTACAATGAGCAGTTCTTC
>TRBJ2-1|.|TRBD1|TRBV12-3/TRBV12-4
CASSLIGQGAIEQFF
TGTGCCAGCAGTTTGATAGGACAGGGGGCAATTGAGCAGTTCTTC
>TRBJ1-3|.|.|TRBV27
CASRGAARNTIYF
TGTGCCAGCCGAGGGGCTGCTCGAAACACCATATATTTT
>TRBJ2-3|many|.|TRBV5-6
CASSYEEWVTDTQYF
TGTGCCAGCAGTTATGAGGAATGGGTGACAGATACGCAGTATTTT
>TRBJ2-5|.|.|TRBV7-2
CASSLNLDQETQYF
TGTGCCAGCAGCTTAAACCTAGACCAAGAGACCCAGTACTTC
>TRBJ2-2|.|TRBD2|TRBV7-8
CASSPLRLAPNTGELFF
TGTGCCAGCAGCCCGTTAAGACTAGCGCCGAACACCGGGGAGCTGTTTTTT
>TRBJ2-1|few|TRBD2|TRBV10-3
CAISDNSGGAYNEQFF
TGTGCCATCAGCGATAATAGCGGGGGGGCCTACAATGAGCAGTTCTTC
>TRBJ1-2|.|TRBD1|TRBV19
CASSGRDRGSGYTF
TGTGCCAGTAGTGGACGCGACAGGGGCTCCGGCTACACCTTC
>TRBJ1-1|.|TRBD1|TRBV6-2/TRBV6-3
CASSKQGAMNTEAFF
TGTGCCAGCAGTAAACAGGGGGCTATGAACACTGAAGCTTTCTTT
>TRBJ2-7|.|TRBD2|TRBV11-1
CASSSPPGLAGGPTYEQYF
TGTGCCAGCAGCTCCCCTCCGGGACTAGCGGGAGGGCCAACCTACGAGCAGTACTTC
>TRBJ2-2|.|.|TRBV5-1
CASSRDGPLVTGELFF
TGCGCCAGCAGCAGGGACGGACCACTGGTGACCGGGGAGCTGTTTTTT
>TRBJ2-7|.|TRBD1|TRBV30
CAWSVRAGGSYEQYF
TGTGCCTGGAGTGTTCGAGCAGGGGGCTCCTACGAGCAGTACTTC
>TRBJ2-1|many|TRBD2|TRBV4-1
CASSQRTSGGQIYNEQFF
TGCGCCAGCAGCCAAAGGACTAGCGGGGGGCAAATTTACAATGAGCAGTTCTTC